Shown below are 2 T cell receptor beta chains from a single sample sequenced in a study of graft-versus-host responses after intestinal transplantation. The authors processed graft tissue to release intraepithelial and lamina propria lymphocytes. Measured with immunoSEQ multiplex PCR; TCRdb has only the in-frame clones, and not every one. The sample lists over 5,000 clones; roughly 71% were seen once. This sample comprised ileum tissue, obtained roughly 290 days after intestinal transplant. These TCRs come from a human patient who received an intestinal transplant, so some T cells may come from the graft donor.

V is TRBV7-2 and J is TRBJ2-7; D unclear. Germline loops: CDR1 SGHTA, CDR2 FQGNSA. The germline V and J ends were trimmed by 2 bases and 2 bases, with 10 bases remaining between them. The CDR3 is 14 amino acids. CDR3 amino acids: CASSLYAGPYEQYF. The CDR3 DNA follows: TGTGCCAGCAGCTTATACGCCGGCCCCTACGAGCAGTACTTC.

The chain recombines TRBV9 with TRBJ2-2; the D is unclear. Trimming stripped 0 bases from V and 5 bases from J, with 5 bases between. This CDR3 contains 13 residues. Germline V gene lookup returns CDR1 SGDLS and CDR2 YYNGEE. The CDR3 DNA follows: TGTGCCAGCAGCGTAGGCATAACCGGGGAGCTGTTTTTT. This sequence encodes CASSVGITGELFF.